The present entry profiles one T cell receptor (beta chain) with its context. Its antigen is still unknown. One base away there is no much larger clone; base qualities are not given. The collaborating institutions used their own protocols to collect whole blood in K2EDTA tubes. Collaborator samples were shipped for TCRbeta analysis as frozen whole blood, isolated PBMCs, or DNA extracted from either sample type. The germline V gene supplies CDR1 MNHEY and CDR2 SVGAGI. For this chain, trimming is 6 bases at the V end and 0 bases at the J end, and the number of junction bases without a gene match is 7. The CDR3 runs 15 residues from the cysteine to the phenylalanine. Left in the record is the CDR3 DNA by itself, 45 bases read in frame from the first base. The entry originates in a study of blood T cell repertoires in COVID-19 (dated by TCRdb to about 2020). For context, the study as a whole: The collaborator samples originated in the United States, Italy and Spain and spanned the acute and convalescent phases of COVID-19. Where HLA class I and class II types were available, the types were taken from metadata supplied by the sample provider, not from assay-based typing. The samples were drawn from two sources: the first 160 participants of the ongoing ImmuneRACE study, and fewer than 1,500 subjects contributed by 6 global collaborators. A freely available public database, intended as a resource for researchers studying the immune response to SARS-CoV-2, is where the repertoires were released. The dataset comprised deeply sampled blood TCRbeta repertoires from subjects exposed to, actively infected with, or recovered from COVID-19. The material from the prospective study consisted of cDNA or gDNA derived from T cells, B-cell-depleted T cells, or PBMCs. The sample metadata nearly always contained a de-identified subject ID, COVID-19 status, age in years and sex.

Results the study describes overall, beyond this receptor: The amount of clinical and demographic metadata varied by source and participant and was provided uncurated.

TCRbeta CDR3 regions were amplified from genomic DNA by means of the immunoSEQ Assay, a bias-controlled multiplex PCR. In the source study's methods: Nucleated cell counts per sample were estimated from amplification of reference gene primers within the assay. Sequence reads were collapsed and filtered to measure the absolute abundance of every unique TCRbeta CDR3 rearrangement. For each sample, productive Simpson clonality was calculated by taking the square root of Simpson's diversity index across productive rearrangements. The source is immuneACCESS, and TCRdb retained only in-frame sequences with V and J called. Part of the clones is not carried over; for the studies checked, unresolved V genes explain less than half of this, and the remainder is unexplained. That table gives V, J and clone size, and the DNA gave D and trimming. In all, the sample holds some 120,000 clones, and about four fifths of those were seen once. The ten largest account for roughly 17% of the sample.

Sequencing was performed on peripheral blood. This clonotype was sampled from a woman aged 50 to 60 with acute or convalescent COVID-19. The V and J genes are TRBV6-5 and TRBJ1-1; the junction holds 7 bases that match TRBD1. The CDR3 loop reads CASRITGTVNTEAFF. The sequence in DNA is TGTGCCAGCAGAATAACCGGGACAGTGAACACTGAAGCTTTCTTT.